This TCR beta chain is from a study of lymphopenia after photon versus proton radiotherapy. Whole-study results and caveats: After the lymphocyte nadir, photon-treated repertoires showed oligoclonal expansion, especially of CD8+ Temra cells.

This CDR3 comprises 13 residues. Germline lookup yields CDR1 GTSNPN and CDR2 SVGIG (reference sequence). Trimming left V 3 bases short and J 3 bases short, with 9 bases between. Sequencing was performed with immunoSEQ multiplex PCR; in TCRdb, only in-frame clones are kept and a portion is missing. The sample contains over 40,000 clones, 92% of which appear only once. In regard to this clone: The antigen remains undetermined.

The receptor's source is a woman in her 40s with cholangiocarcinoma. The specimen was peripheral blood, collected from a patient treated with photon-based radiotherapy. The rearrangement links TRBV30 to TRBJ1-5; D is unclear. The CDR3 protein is CAWRQTNNQPQHF. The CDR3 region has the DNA TGTGCCTGGAGACAGACTAACAATCAGCCCCAGCATTTT. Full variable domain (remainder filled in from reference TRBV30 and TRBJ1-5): SQTIHQWPATLVQPVGSPLSLECTVEGTSNPNLYWYRQAAGRGLQLLFYSVGIGQISSEVPQNLSASRPQDRQFILSSKKLLLSDSGFYLCAWRQTNNQPQHFGDGTRLSIL.